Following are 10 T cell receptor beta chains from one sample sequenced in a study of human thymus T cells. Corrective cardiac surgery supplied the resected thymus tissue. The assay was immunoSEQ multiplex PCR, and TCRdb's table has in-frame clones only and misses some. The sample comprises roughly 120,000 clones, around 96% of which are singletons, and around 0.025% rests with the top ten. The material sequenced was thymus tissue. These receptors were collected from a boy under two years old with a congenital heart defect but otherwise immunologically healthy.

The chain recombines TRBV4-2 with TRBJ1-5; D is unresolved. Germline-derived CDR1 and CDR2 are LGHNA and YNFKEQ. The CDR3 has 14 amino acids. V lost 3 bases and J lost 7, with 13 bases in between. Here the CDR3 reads CASSQRRAGQPQHF. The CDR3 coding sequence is TGTGCCAGCAGCCAGAGGCGGGCGGGACAGCCCCAGCATTTT.

The DNA of the CDR3 is TGTGCCAGCAGCGTAGGGACAGGGAGTTCCGGCTATGGCTACACCTTC. Encoded protein: CASSVGTGSSGYGYTF. The chain recombines TRBV9 with TRBJ1-2; TRBD1 aligns across 8 bases. CDR1 SGDLS and CDR2 YYNGEE come from the germline V gene. This CDR3 is 16 amino acids long. Trimming cost V 0 bases and J 4 bases; bases outside gene matches: 8. The entire variable domain, with the rest obtained from reference TRBV9 and TRBJ1-2, is as follows: DSGVTQTPKHLITATGQRVTLRCSPRSGDLSVYWYQQSLDQGLQFLIQYYNGEERAKGNILERFSAQQFPDLHSELNLSSLELGDSALYFCASSVGTGSSGYGYTFGSGTRLTVV.

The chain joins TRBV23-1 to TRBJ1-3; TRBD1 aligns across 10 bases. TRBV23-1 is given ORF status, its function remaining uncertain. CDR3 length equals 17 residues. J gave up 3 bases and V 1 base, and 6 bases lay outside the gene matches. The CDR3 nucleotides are TGCGCCAGCAGTCAATTTCGGGGACAGGGGAATGGAAACACCATATATTTT. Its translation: CASSQFRGQGNGNTIYF.

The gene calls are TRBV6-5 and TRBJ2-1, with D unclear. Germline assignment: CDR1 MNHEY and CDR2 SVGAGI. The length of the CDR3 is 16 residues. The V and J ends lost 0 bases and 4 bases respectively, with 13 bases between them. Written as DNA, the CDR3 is TGTGCCAGCAGTTACTCCCAGACCACCCCATACAATGAGCAGTTCTTC. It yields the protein CASSYSQTTPYNEQFF.

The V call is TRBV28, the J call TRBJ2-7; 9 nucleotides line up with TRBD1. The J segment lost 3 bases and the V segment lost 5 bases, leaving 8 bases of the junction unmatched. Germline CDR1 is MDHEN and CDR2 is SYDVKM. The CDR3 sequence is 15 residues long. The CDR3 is CASSVHRGLVYEQYF. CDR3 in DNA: TGTGCCAGCAGTGTACACAGGGGGCTGGTCTACGAGCAGTACTTC.

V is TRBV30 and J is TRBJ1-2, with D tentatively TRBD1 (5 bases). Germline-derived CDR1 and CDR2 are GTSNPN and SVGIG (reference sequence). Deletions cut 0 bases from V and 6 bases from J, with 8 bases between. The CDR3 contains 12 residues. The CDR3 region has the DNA TGTGCCTGGAGTGTACAAGGGGATGGCTACACCTTC. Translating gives CAWSVQGDGYTF.

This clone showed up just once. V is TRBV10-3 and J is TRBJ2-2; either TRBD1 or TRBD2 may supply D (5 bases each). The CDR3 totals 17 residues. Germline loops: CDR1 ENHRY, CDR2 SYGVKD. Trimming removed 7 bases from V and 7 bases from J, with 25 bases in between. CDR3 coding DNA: TGTGCCATCACCACCGTTTGGGGGAAAATAACGGGCGGGGAGCTGTTTTTT. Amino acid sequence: CAITTVWGKITGGELFF.

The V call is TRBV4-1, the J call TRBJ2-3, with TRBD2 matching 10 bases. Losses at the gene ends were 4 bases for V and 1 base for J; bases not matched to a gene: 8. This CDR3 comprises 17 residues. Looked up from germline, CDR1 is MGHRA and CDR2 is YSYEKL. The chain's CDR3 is CASSPRTSGLRTDTQYF. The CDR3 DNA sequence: TGCGCCAGCAGCCCCCGGACTAGCGGTCTTCGCACAGATACGCAGTATTTT.

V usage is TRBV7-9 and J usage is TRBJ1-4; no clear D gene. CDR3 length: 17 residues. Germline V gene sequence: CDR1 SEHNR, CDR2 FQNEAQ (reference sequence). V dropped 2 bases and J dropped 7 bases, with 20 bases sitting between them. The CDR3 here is CASSLPPQFARGEKLFF. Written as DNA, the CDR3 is TGTGCCAGCAGCTTACCACCCCAATTCGCCAGAGGTGAAAAACTGTTTTTT.

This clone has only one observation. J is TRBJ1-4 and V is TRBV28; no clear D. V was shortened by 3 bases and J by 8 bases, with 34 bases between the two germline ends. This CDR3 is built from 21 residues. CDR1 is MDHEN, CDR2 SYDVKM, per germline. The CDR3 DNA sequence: TGTGCCAGCAGTTTGCATCGATTTCGGGCAGAGATATTCGATCCGGGGGAAAAACTGTTTTTT. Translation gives CASSLHRFRAEIFDPGEKLFF. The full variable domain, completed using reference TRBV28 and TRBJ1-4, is DVKVTQSSRYLVKRTGEKVFLECVQDMDHENMFWYRQDPGLGLRLIYFSYDVKMKEKGDIPEGYSVSREKKERFSLILESASTNQTSMYLCASSLHRFRAEIFDPGEKLFFGSGTQLSVL.